These 32 T cell receptor beta chains originate from one sample sequenced in a study of T cell clusters in autoimmune cytopenias. Each sample's input was 250 ng genomic DNA, 30,000 to 45,000 genome equivalents. One tube held mixed TRB-A and TRB-B primer pools for touch-down PCR. TCRdb reprocessed the multiplex PCR reads and reports one entry per CDR3 protein, with no DNA. The sample table includes several thousand distinct CDR3 sequences. The data also belong to a second study, concerning T cell repertoires in aging, cancer and after chemotherapy.

Sequenced input: peripheral blood. These receptors all stem from a human donor in good health.

This clonotype is classed as medium-sized by frequency. This sequence joins TRBV11-3 and TRBJ2-1; TCRdb picks TRBD1, but there is no DNA to check that call. CDR1 and CDR2 (germline): SGHNT, YENEEA. This CDR3 contains 14 residues. The chain's CDR3 is CASRRQGGYNEQFF.

The J gene is TRBJ2-7, the V gene TRBV6-5; without DNA, the TCRdb call of TRBD1 cannot be checked. The CDR3 extends over 15 amino acids. The germline gives CDR1 MNHEY, CDR2 SVGAGI. This CDR3 is CASSSPGRPREEQYF.

This CDR3 reads CASSLLQGIGYGYTF. The V and J genes are TRBV5-6 and TRBJ1-2; the D call from TCRdb, TRBD1, cannot be confirmed without DNA. Germline lookup yields CDR1 SGHDT and CDR2 YYEEEE. CDR3 length equals 15 residues.

The chain combines TRBV18 with TRBJ1-1. Germline V lookup: CDR1 KGHSH, CDR2 LQKENI. This CDR3 contains 13 residues. CDR3: CASSRQQNTEAFF. The full variable domain, its missing parts supplied by reference TRBV18 and TRBJ1-1, is NAGVMQNPRHLVRRRGQEARLRCSPMKGHSHVYWYRQLPEEGLKFMVYLQKENIIDESGMPKERFSAEFPKEGPSILRIQQVVRGDSAAYFCASSRQQNTEAFFGQGTRLTVV.

The chain is built from TRBV12-3 or TRBV12-4 and TRBJ1-3; TCRdb indicates TRBD1, and absent DNA this call remains unverified. The CDR3 loop spans 14 amino acids. CDR3 in amino acids: CASSPTGGGNTIYF.

By frequency, this clonotype is medium-sized (0.01 to 0.1%). The V gene is TRBV29-1, the J gene TRBJ2-2; TCRdb proposes TRBD1, but this gene call is untestable without DNA. This CDR3 region has 14 residues. Germline CDR1 is SQVTM and CDR2 is ANQGSEA. CDR3 loop: CSATWGGDTGELFF.

This clonotype is called medium-sized based on its frequency. This chain links TRBV27 with TRBJ2-2; the D call of TRBD1 rests on TCRdb alone, since no DNA is present to check it. The CDR3 contains 16 residues. Germline CDR1 MNHEY, CDR2 SMNVEV (reference sequence). The CDR3 here is CASSLRPERGTGELFF.

V gene TRBV12-3 or TRBV12-4 combines with J gene TRBJ1-5. This CDR3 spans 15 amino acids. The CDR3: CASSRDSLSNQPQHF.

V usage is TRBV5-6 and J usage is TRBJ2-1; TCRdb selects TRBD2, and the lack of DNA leaves this call unchecked. CDR3 length equals 16 residues. Germline assignment: CDR1 SGHDT and CDR2 YYEEEE. Here the CDR3 reads CASSRVSGGAGNEQFF.

The chain combines TRBV5-6 with TRBJ2-7. Per germline, CDR1 SGHDT and CDR2 YYEEEE. CDR3 length: 14 residues. CDR3 amino acids: CASSLFARAYEQYF.

CDR3 region: CASARGGGDRLETQYF. V gene TRBV5-4 combines with J gene TRBJ2-5; TCRdb's D gene call, TRBD1, goes unchecked for lack of DNA. CDR1 SGHNT and CDR2 YYREEE come from the germline V gene (reference sequence). The CDR3 totals 16 residues.

This clonotype is labeled medium-sized (0.01 to 0.1%) based on frequency. The rearrangement uses TRBV27 and TRBJ2-6. Germline CDR1 is MNHEY and CDR2 is SMNVEV (reference sequence). The CDR3 length is 17 residues. The CDR3 sequence: CASSPQPYLSGANVLTF.

The chain carries TRBV13 and TRBJ2-3; TCRdb gives TRBD1 as the D gene, but with no DNA this cannot be confirmed. This CDR3 is 14 amino acids long. Germline V gene lookup returns CDR1 PRHDT and CDR2 FYEKMQ (reference sequence). The CDR3 loop is CASSFQTGTDTQYF.

This clonotype is labeled medium-sized based on frequency. The chain employs TRBV11-3 and TRBJ2-7. Germline V gene lookup returns CDR1 SGHNT and CDR2 YENEEA. The CDR3 spans 12 residues. The CDR3 loop is CASSLVSTEQYF. Drawing the rest from reference TRBV11-3 and TRBJ2-7, the complete variable domain is EAGVVQSPRYKIIEKKQPVAFWCNPISGHNTLYWYLQNLGQGPELLIRYENEEAVDDSQLPKDRFSAERLKGVDSTLKIQPAELGDSAVYLCASSLVSTEQYFGPGTRLTVT.

The chain links TRBV13 to TRBJ2-1; the TCRdb D gene call, TRBD1, has no DNA to confirm it. The CDR3 is 14 amino acids. From germline, CDR1 is PRHDT and CDR2 FYEKMQ (reference sequence). CDR3 amino acids: CASILGGLHNEQFF.

The chain joins TRBV6-6 to TRBJ2-5. In germline, CDR1 is MNHNY, CDR2 SVGAGI (reference sequence). The CDR3 consists of 14 residues. The CDR3 sequence is CASSSGPRKETQYF.

The chain couples TRBV24-1 to TRBJ2-2; the D call from TCRdb, TRBD1, cannot be confirmed without DNA. Germline V CDR1 and CDR2: KGHDR, SFDVKD. This CDR3 is 17 amino acids long. The CDR3 here is CATSDPRRGGETGELFF.

This clonotype counts as medium-sized by frequency. J is TRBJ1-5 and V is TRBV19. Germline V gene sequence: CDR1 LNHDA, CDR2 SQIVND (reference sequence). The CDR3 covers 12 residues. The chain's CDR3 is CASRIGNQPQHF.

The gene calls are TRBV7-9 and TRBJ2-5; lacking DNA, the TRBD2 call made by TCRdb goes unchecked. The CDR3 contains 14 residues. Germline lookup yields CDR1 SEHNR and CDR2 FQNEAQ (reference sequence). This CDR3 reads CASSRQLEGETQYF.

This sequence joins TRBV27 and TRBJ2-7; checking the TCRdb D call of TRBD2 is not possible without DNA. Germline V gene sequence: CDR1 MNHEY, CDR2 SMNVEV (reference sequence). The CDR3 contains 15 residues. The CDR3 region is CASSSSQGRQDEQYF.

This chain uses TRBV5-1 with TRBJ2-2; TCRdb returns TRBD2, unconfirmable since there is no DNA. This CDR3 comprises 12 residues. From germline, CDR1 is SGHRS and CDR2 YFSETQ. CDR3 loop: CASREGRRELFF. Drawing the rest from reference TRBV5-1 and TRBJ2-2, the complete variable domain is KAGVTQTPRYLIKTRGQQVTLSCSPISGHRSVSWYQQTPGQGLQFLFEYFSETQRNKGNFPGRFSGRQFSNSRSEMNVSTLELGDSALYLCASREGRRELFFGEGSRLTVL.

V gene TRBV7-9 combines with J gene TRBJ2-7; the D gene TCRdb calls, TRBD1, cannot be checked with no DNA. CDR3 length equals 13 residues. CDR1 is SEHNR, CDR2 FQNEAQ, per germline (reference sequence). The CDR3 sequence is CASIQEDSYEQYF.

By frequency, this clonotype registers medium-sized. The chain combines TRBV29-1 with TRBJ1-5. Germline loops: CDR1 SQVTM, CDR2 ANQGSEA. CDR3 size: 21 residues. The CDR3 is CSVSEPLLDTKLNYSNQPQHF.

The CDR3: CAWSVLTGTNYGYTF. The chain combines TRBV30 with TRBJ1-2; the D call of TRBD1 rests on TCRdb alone, since no DNA is present to check it. The germline gives CDR1 GTSNPN, CDR2 SVGIG (reference sequence). CDR3 length: 15 amino acids.

The chain links TRBV7-2 to TRBJ2-3. Per the germline V gene, CDR1 is SGHTA and CDR2 is FQGNSA. The length of the CDR3 is 14 residues. The chain's CDR3 is CASSLGLGSDTQYF.

The chain links TRBV6-6 to TRBJ1-4; TCRdb lists TRBD1, though no DNA is available to test this call. Germline loops: CDR1 MNHNY, CDR2 SVGAGI (reference sequence). The CDR3 runs to 17 residues. CDR3: CASSLEGAGHINEKLFF.

The chain couples TRBV13 to TRBJ2-1; the D call from TCRdb, TRBD1, cannot be confirmed without DNA. CDR3 length: 16 residues. Germline CDR1 PRHDT, CDR2 FYEKMQ (reference sequence). The CDR3 loop is CASSQQGSQSYNEQFF.

The chain has TRBV5-4 and TRBJ1-1. This CDR3 is 11 amino acids long. Germline CDR1 reads SGHNT; CDR2 reads YYREEE (reference sequence). This CDR3 reads CASSRASEAFF.

V is TRBV13 and J is TRBJ2-7; TCRdb proposes TRBD1, but this gene call is untestable without DNA. The length of the CDR3 is 16 residues. Germline loops: CDR1 PRHDT, CDR2 FYEKMQ (reference sequence). CDR3 residues: CVSSLLPGQGVYEQYF.

This clonotype is medium-sized by frequency. The V call is TRBV6-6, the J call TRBJ2-3. The V gene's germline CDR1 is MNHNY and CDR2 SVGAGI (reference sequence). The CDR3 is 15 residues long. CDR3 amino acids: CASSLVVTSPDTQYF.

The chain links TRBV19 to TRBJ1-2; TCRdb selects TRBD1, and the lack of DNA leaves this call unchecked. This CDR3 has 12 residues. Germline CDR1 is LNHDA and CDR2 is SQIVND (reference sequence). The CDR3 here is CAIQGPPGGYTF.

This clonotype is identified as medium-sized from frequency. This chain joins TRBV30 and TRBJ2-5; as DNA is missing, the TRBD1 call by TCRdb cannot be tested. From germline, CDR1 is GTSNPN and CDR2 SVGIG (reference sequence). This CDR3 is built from 16 residues. The CDR3 protein is CAWSVGRGNGRETQYF. The whole variable domain, remainder taken from reference TRBV30 and TRBJ2-5, is SQTIHQWPATLVQPVGSPLSLECTVEGTSNPNLYWYRQAAGRGLQLLFYSVGIGQISSEVPQNLSASRPQDRQFILSSKKLLLSDSGFYLCAWSVGRGNGRETQYFGPGTRLLVL.